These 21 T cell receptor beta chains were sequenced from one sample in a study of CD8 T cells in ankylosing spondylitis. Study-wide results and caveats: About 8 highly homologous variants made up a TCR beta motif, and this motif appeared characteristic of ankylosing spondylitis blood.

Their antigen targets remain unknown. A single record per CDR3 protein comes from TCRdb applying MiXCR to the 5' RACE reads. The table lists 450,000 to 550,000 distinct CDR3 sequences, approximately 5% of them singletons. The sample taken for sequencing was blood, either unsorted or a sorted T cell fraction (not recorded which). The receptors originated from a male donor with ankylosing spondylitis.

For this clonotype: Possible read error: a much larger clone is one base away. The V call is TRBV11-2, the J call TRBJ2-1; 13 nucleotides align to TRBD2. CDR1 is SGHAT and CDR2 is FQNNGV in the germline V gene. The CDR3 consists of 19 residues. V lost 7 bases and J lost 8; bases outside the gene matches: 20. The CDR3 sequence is CASISLAGGPRSGFYEQFF. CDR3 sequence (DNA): TGTGCCAGCATCTCACTAGCGGGGGGGCCTCGGAGTGGATTCTATGAGCAGTTCTTC.

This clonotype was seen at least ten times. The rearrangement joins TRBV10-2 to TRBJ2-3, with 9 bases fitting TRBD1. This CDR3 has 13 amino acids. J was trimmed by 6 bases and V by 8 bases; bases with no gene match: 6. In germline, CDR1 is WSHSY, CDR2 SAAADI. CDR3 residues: CASARQGEDTQYF. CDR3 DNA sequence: TGCGCCAGCGCCCGACAGGGGGAGGATACGCAGTATTTT.

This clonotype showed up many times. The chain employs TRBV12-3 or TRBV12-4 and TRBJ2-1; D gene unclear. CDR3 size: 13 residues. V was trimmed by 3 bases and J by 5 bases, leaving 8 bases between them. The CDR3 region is CASSFQSDNEQFF. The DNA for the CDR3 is TGTGCCAGCAGTTTTCAATCCGACAATGAGCAGTTCTTC.

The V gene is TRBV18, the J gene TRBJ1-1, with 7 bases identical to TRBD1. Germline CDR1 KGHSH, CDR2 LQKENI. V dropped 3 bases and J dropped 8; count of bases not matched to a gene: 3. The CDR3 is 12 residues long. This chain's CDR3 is CASSPMTGEAFF. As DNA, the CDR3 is TGTGCCAGCTCACCGATGACAGGGGAAGCTTTCTTT.

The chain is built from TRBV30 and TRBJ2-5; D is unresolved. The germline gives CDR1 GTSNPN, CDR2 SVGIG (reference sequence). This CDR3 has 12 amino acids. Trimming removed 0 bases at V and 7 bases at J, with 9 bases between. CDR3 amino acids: CAWSVGPRTQYF. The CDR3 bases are TGTGCCTGGAGTGTAGGCCCGCGGACCCAGTACTTC.

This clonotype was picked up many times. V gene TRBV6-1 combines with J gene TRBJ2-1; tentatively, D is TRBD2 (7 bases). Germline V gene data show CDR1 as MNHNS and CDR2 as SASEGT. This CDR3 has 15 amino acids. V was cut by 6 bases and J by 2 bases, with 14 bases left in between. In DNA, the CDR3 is TGTGCCAGCAGCCCCGGGCGGGGGCCCTACAATGAGCAGTTCTTC. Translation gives CASSPGRGPYNEQFF.

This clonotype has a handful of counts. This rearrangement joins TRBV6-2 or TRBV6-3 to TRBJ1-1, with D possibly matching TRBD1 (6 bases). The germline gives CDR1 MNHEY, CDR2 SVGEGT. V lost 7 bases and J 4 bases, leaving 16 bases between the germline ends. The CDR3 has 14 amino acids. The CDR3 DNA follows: TGTGCCAGCACCAAGGGGGGGACCGTCACTGAAGCTTTCTTT. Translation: CASTKGGTVTEAFF.

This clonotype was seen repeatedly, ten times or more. The CDR3: CASSPGRPNTEAFF. CDR3 coding DNA: TGTGCCAGCAGCCCGGGACGGCCGAACACTGAAGCTTTCTTT. The V and J genes are TRBV5-4 and TRBJ1-1, with D maybe TRBD1 (5 bases). This CDR3 has 14 amino acids. Per germline, CDR1 SGHNT and CDR2 YYREEE (reference sequence). V was shortened by 4 bases and J by 1 base, with 11 bases between the two germline ends.

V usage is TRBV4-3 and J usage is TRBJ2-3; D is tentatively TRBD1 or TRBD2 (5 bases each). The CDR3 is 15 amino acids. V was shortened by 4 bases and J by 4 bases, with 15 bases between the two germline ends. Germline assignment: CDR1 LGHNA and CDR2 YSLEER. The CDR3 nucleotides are TGCGCCAGCAGCCTCGGGAACAGGTCCCCAGATACGCAGTATTTT. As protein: CASSLGNRSPDTQYF.

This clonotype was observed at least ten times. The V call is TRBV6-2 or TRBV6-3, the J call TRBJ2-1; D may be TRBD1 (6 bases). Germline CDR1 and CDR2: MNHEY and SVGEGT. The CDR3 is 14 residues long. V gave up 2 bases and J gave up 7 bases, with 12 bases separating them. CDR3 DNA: TGTGCCAGCAGTTACGCTGACAGGTCGAATGAGCAGTTCTTC. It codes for CASSYADRSNEQFF.

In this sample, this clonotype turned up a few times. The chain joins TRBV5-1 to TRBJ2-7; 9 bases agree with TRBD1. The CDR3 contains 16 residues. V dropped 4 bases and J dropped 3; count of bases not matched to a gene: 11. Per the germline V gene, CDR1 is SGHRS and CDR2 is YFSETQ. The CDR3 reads CASSPYGQGPYYEQYF. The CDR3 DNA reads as TGCGCCAGCAGCCCCTACGGACAGGGGCCCTACTACGAGCAGTACTTC.

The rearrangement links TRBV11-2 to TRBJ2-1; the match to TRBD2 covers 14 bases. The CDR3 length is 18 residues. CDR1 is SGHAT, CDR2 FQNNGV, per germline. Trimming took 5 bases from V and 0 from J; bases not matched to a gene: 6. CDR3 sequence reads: CASSMRLAGGSSYNEQFF. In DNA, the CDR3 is TGTGCCAGCAGCATGAGACTAGCGGGGGGGAGCTCCTACAATGAGCAGTTCTTC.

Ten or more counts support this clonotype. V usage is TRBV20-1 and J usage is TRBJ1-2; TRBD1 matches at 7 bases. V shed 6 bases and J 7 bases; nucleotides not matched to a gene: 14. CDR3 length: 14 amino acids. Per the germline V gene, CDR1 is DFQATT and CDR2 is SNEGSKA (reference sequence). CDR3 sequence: CSALQGYSRSGYTF. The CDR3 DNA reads TGCAGTGCCCTACAGGGGTATTCGAGAAGTGGCTACACCTTC.

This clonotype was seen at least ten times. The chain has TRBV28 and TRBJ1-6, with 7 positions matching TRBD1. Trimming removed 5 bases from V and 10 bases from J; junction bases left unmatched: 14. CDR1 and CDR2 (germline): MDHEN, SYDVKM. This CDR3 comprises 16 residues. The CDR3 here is CASSPHREGAFSPLHF. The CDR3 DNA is TGTGCCAGCAGTCCTCATAGAGAGGGGGCCTTCTCACCCCTCCACTTT.

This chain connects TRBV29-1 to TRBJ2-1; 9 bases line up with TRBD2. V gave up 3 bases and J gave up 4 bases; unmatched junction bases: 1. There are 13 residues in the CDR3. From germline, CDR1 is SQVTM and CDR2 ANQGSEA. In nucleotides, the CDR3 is TGCAGCGTTGAGCTAGCGGGGTACAATGAGCAGTTCTTC. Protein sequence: CSVELAGYNEQFF.

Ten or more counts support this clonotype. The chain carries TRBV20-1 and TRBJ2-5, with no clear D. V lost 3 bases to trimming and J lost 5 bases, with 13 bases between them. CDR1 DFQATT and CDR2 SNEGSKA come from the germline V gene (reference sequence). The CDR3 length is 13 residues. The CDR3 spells CSASSGSGETQYF. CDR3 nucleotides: TGCAGTGCTAGTTCCGGCTCCGGGGAGACCCAGTACTTC.

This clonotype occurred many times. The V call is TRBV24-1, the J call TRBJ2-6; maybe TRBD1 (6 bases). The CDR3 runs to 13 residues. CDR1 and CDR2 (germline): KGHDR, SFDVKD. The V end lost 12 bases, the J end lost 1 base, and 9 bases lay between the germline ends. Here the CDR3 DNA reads TGTGCCTCCGGACAGTCTGGGGCCAACGTCCTGACTTTC. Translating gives CASGQSGANVLTF.

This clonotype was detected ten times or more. CDR3: CASSVGERSYGYTF. The CDR3, as DNA: TGTGCCAGCAGCGTAGGGGAACGGAGCTATGGCTACACCTTC. The chain has TRBV9 and TRBJ1-2; no clear D. From germline, CDR1 is SGDLS and CDR2 YYNGEE. The length of the CDR3 is 14 residues. V lost 0 bases and J 4 bases, leaving 10 bases between the germline ends.

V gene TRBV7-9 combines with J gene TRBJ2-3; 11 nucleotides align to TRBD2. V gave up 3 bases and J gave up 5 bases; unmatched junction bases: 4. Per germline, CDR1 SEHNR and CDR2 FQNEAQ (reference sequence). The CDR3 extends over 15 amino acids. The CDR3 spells CASSFTSGGLDTQYF. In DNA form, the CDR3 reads TGTGCCAGCAGCTTCACTAGCGGGGGCCTAGATACGCAGTATTTT.

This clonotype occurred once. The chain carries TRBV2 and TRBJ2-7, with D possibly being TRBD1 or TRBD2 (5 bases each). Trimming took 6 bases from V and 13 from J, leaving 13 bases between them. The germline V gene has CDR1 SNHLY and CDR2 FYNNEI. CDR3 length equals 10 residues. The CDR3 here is CASRERDGYF. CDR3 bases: TGTGCCAGCAGGGAACGGGACGGCTACTTC. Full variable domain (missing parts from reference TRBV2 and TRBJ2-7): EPEVTQTPSHQVTQMGQEVILRCVPISNHLYFYWYRQILGQKVEFLVSFYNNEISEKSEIFDDQFSVERPDGSNFTLKIRSTKLEDSAMYFCASRERDGYFGPGTRLTVT.

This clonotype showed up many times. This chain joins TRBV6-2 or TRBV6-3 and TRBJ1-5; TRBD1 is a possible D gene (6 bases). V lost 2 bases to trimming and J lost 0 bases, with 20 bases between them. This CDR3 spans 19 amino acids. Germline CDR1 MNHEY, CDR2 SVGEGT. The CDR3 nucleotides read TGTGCCAGCAGTTACCAGGGGACACCGACGGGTCATAGCAATCAGCCCCAGCATTTT. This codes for CASSYQGTPTGHSNQPQHF.